The rows below give T cell receptor beta chains drawn from one sample of a study of blood T cell repertoires in COVID-19. The protocol was immunoSEQ multiplex PCR, while the TCRdb copy is restricted to in-frame clones and leaves out a portion. This sample carries over 200,000 clones, approximately 88% of them seen once, and the ten largest clones take more than 5.5%. Input material: peripheral blood. All receptors derive from a man aged 55 to 70 who had recovered from COVID-19. Both conserved end residues are part of each CDR3. Fields, in order: V gene, clone size, D gene, J gene, CDR3 protein, CDR3 DNA. A D gene is named only where the DNA matches it firmly. The size of a clone is reported for some rows only, either as once, few or many, or as a class for expanded clones.

>TRBV7-3|few|NA|TRBJ2-2
CASSPIDTGELFF
TGTGCCAGCAGCCCTATCGACACCGGGGAGCTGTTTTTT
>TRBV19|NA|NA|TRBJ1-5
CASSMQGLRSNQPQHF
TGTGCCAGTAGTATGCAGGGGCTTAGGAGCAATCAGCCCCAGCATTTT
>TRBV5-1|once|TRBD1|TRBJ1-2
CASSWTGGTNYGYTF
TGCGCCAGCAGCTGGACAGGGGGGACTAACTATGGCTACACCTTC
>TRBV6-2/TRBV6-3|NA|TRBD2|TRBJ2-3
CASTPRRGTSGRASEDTQYF
TGTGCCAGCACCCCTCGAAGGGGTACTAGCGGGAGGGCCTCTGAAGATACGCAGTATTTT
>TRBV28|NA|TRBD1|TRBJ2-3
CASSLTGKVGDTQYF
TGTGCCAGCAGTTTGACAGGGAAAGTGGGGGATACGCAGTATTTT
>TRBV28|NA|NA|TRBJ1-2
CASSPDRSNYGYTF
TGTGCCAGCAGTCCCGACAGGAGTAACTATGGCTACACCTTC
>TRBV15|NA|TRBD1|TRBJ2-1
CATSTQTGALGNEQFF
TGTGCCACCAGCACCCAGACAGGGGCATTGGGCAATGAGCAGTTCTTC
>TRBV27|NA|TRBD2|TRBJ2-7
CASSRLAFYEQYF
TGTGCCAGCAGTCGACTAGCTTTCTACGAGCAGTACTTC
>TRBV24-1|NA|TRBD2|TRBJ2-1
CATSDFGAGGYNEQFF
TGTGCCACCAGTGATTTTGGGGCGGGAGGGTACAATGAGCAGTTCTTC
>TRBV3-1/TRBV3-2|NA|TRBD2|TRBJ2-2
CASSQGGRAIGELFF
TGTGCCAGCAGCCAAGGCGGGAGGGCCATTGGGGAGCTGTTTTTT
>TRBV2|NA|NA|TRBJ1-4
CASSSGGLYEKLFF
TGTGCCAGCAGTTCCGGGGGGCTCTATGAAAAACTGTTTTTT
>TRBV19|NA|NA|TRBJ2-6
CASSIPSSGANVLTF
TGTGCCAGTAGTATACCCTCCTCTGGGGCCAACGTCCTGACTTTC
>TRBV6-5|NA|NA|TRBJ1-1
CASAYAPGTQAFF
TGTGCCAGCGCCTACGCGCCTGGGACACAAGCTTTCTTT
>TRBV6-2/TRBV6-3|NA|TRBD2|TRBJ2-1
CASSSASGWRNEQFF
TGTGCCAGCAGTTCCGCTAGCGGGTGGCGCAATGAGCAGTTCTTC
>TRBV3-1/TRBV3-2|NA|NA|TRBJ1-6
CASSPGQILGSPLHF
TGTGCCAGCAGCCCAGGACAGATCCTTGGTTCACCCCTCCACTTT
>TRBV19|NA|NA|TRBJ1-2
CASKDSYFYGYTF
TGTGCCAGTAAGGACAGCTACTTCTATGGCTACACCTTC
>TRBV5-6|once|NA|TRBJ2-1
CASSLVGTYNEQFF
TGTGCCAGCAGCTTGGTAGGGACTTACAATGAGCAGTTCTTC
>TRBV5-1|NA|TRBD1|TRBJ2-5
CASSFEPGGTGSETQYF
TGCGCCAGCAGCTTCGAACCAGGGGGAACAGGGTCAGAGACCCAGTACTTC
>TRBV14|NA|NA|TRBJ2-7
CASSRDPGHPYEQYF
TGTGCCAGCAGCCGGGATCCGGGACACCCCTACGAGCAGTACTTC
>TRBV19|NA|NA|TRBJ1-6
CASSGLELGASPLHF
TGTGCCAGTAGTGGGTTGGAGCTCGGTGCTTCACCCCTCCACTTT
>TRBV18|NA|NA|TRBJ2-6
CASSPPGSTNVLTF
TGTGCCAGCTCACCACCGGGGAGCACCAACGTCCTGACTTTC
>TRBV4-2|NA|TRBD1|TRBJ2-7
CASSQATGTGYEQYF
TGTGCCAGCAGCCAAGCAACCGGGACAGGGTACGAGCAGTACTTC
>TRBV19|NA|NA|TRBJ1-5
CASGDRRGPGNQPQHF
TGTGCCAGTGGTGATAGGCGGGGGCCCGGCAATCAGCCCCAGCATTTT
>TRBV11-3|NA|NA|TRBJ1-1
CASSLARNTEAFF
TGTGCCAGCAGCCTAGCCAGGAACACTGAAGCTTTCTTT
>TRBV5-1|NA|NA|TRBJ2-1
CASMGRGFQNEQFF
TGCGCCAGCATGGGCAGGGGCTTTCAAAATGAGCAGTTCTTC
>TRBV11-3|NA|NA|TRBJ2-3
CASSFGTDTQYF
TGTGCCAGCAGCTTCGGCACAGATACGCAGTATTTT
>TRBV28|NA|NA|TRBJ1-1
CASSLGEAVF
TGTGCCAGCAGTTTAGGGGAAGCGGTCTTT
>TRBV7-3|NA|NA|TRBJ2-1
CASSLTYRGRENEQFF
TGTGCCAGCAGCTTAACGTACAGGGGCCGGGAGAATGAGCAGTTCTTC
>TRBV7-9|few|NA|TRBJ1-5
CASSLTDNQPQHF
TGTGCCAGCAGCTTGACAGACAATCAGCCCCAGCATTTT
>TRBV6-1|NA|NA|TRBJ1-1
CASSENYGAFF
TGTGCCAGCAGTGAAAACTACGGAGCTTTCTTT
>TRBV20-1|NA|TRBD1|TRBJ1-6
CSASLSGGPGLSPLHF
TGCAGTGCTAGTCTCTCAGGGGGGCCAGGATTGTCACCCCTCCACTTT
>TRBV5-1|once|NA|TRBJ2-2
CASSLRWQGTGELFF
TGCGCCAGCAGCTTACGTTGGCAGGGAACCGGGGAGCTGTTTTTT
>TRBV4-1|few|TRBD1|TRBJ2-1
CASSQDSRDSRFF
TGCGCCAGCAGCCAAGACTCCCGGGACAGCCGGTTCTTC
>TRBV28|NA|NA|TRBJ2-6
CASGRGRSGANVLTF
TGTGCCAGCGGGAGAGGGAGGTCTGGGGCCAACGTCCTGACTTTC
>TRBV19|few|TRBD1|TRBJ1-2
CASSKTGRDYGYTF
TGTGCCAGTAGTAAGACAGGGCGGGACTATGGCTACACCTTC
>TRBV5-1|NA|TRBD1|TRBJ1-4
CASSPTGSTNEKLFF
TGCGCCAGCAGCCCGACAGGGTCTACTAATGAAAAACTGTTTTTT
>TRBV7-2|NA|NA|TRBJ1-5
CASSLEWGVNQPQHF
TGTGCCAGCAGCTTAGAATGGGGAGTTAATCAGCCCCAGCATTTT
>TRBV15|NA|NA|TRBJ1-1
CATSRGLKNTEAFF
TGTGCCACCAGCAGAGGGCTCAAGAACACTGAAGCTTTCTTT
>TRBV6-5|NA|NA|TRBJ1-2
CASGQKGALRGYTF
TGTGCCAGCGGCCAAAAAGGGGCGTTAAGGGGCTACACCTTC
>TRBV5-1|NA|NA|TRBJ1-1
CASSLEGRVVTEAFF
TGCGCCAGCAGCTTGGAAGGCAGGGTGGTAACTGAAGCTTTCTTT
>TRBV19|NA|NA|TRBJ2-7
CASSVEGAQYEQYF
TGTGCCAGTAGTGTGGAGGGAGCGCAGTACGAGCAGTACTTC
>TRBV5-8|NA|NA|TRBJ2-7
CASSKRTPELQYF
TGTGCCAGCAGCAAGAGGACTCCCGAGTTGCAGTACTTC
>TRBV11-2|NA|NA|TRBJ2-5
CASSLERRARGRQETQYF
TGTGCCAGCAGCTTAGAGAGGAGGGCGAGGGGTAGGCAAGAGACCCAGTACTTC
>TRBV13|NA|TRBD1|TRBJ2-1
CASSRQGSSYNEQFF
TGTGCCAGCAGCAGACAGGGCAGCTCCTACAATGAGCAGTTCTTC
>TRBV9|NA|NA|TRBJ2-3
CASAGFLSTDTQYF
TGTGCCAGCGCGGGGTTCCTGAGCACAGATACGCAGTATTTT
>TRBV5-4|NA|NA|TRBJ2-2
CASSPQDPNTGELFF
TGTGCCAGCAGCCCACAGGACCCGAACACCGGGGAGCTGTTTTTT
>TRBV6-5|few|NA|TRBJ1-1
CASSGYTEAFF
TGTGCCAGCTCAGGGTACACTGAAGCTTTCTTT
>TRBV5-6|NA|TRBD1|TRBJ1-1
CASSLAPTGYTEAFF
TGTGCCAGCAGCCTCGCCCCGACAGGGTACACTGAAGCTTTCTTT
>TRBV12-3/TRBV12-4|NA|NA|TRBJ2-3
CASSLRVTDTQYF
TGTGCCAGCAGTTTACGGGTCACAGATACGCAGTATTTT
>TRBV11-2|NA|NA|TRBJ2-1
CASSFGGRGNEQFF
TGTGCCAGCAGCTTCGGCGGTAGGGGGAATGAGCAGTTCTTC
>TRBV2|NA|TRBD2|TRBJ2-5
CAIGGSHETQYF
TGTGCCATCGGGGGGAGTCACGAGACCCAGTACTTC
>TRBV29-1|NA|NA|TRBJ1-1
CSVGRVSTEAFF
TGCAGCGTTGGCAGGGTGAGCACTGAAGCTTTCTTT
>TRBV5-4|NA|TRBD2|TRBJ2-1
CASSLVASGYNEQFF
TGTGCCAGCAGCTTGGTGGCTAGCGGATACAATGAGCAGTTCTTC
>TRBV3-1/TRBV3-2|NA|NA|TRBJ2-7
CASSQDRAQALYEQYF
TGTGCCAGCAGCCAAGATAGAGCTCAGGCCCTCTACGAGCAGTACTTC
>TRBV5-1|NA|TRBD2|TRBJ2-1
CASSRSGSGIYNEQFF
TGCGCCAGCAGCCGTAGCGGGAGCGGGATCTACAATGAGCAGTTCTTC
>TRBV2|few|TRBD1|TRBJ1-1
CASRDRGRNTEAFF
TGTGCCAGCAGGGACAGGGGGCGGAACACTGAAGCTTTCTTT
>TRBV28|NA|TRBD1|TRBJ2-3
CASSPGTGSSTDTQYF
TGTGCCAGCAGCCCCGGGACAGGGTCTAGCACAGATACGCAGTATTTT